Detailed here is one TCR beta chain. Its antigen is not known. The data are from a study of OX40 agonist ivuxolimab in advanced cancers. About the research overall: The dose of intravenous ivuxolimab that patients received every 2 weeks ranged from 0.01 to 10 mg/kg. General observations from the study: The study found among the lowest clonal expansion in partial responders at 0.1-3.0 mg/kg. Both blood CD4+ and CD8+ T cells showed clonal growth by week 6 at 0.1 to 3.0 mg/kg.

Clones were sequenced by immunoSEQ multiplex PCR, and TCRdb holds only the in-frame ones, with some missing. The data show approximately 89,000 clones, roughly 88% seen once. V lost 3 bases to trimming and J lost 5 bases, with 12 bases between them. The length of the CDR3 is 14 residues. Per germline, CDR1 KGHSH and CDR2 LQKENI. The V gene is TRBV18, the J gene TRBJ2-3; D tentatively reads TRBD1 or TRBD2 (5 bases each). The sequence was obtained from an adult with an advanced solid tumor such as melanoma, head and neck, liver or kidney cancer. The material was CD4+ or CD8+ T cells sorted from blood, obtained in a trial of the OX40 agonist ivuxolimab. CDR3 region: CASSPRGGGDTQYF. For the CDR3, the DNA is TGTGCCAGCTCACCCCGGGGTGGGGGAGATACGCAGTATTTT.